Listed below are T cell receptor beta chains from one sample, sequenced in a study of Graves' ophthalmopathy and Graves' hyperthyroidism. MiXCR, run by TCRdb on the multiplex PCR reads, gives a single entry per CDR3 protein. The repertoire consists of over a million distinct CDR3 sequences, with about 35% occurring once and the leading ten covering around 10%. Sample: peripheral blood or thyroid tissue (not recorded which). These receptor sequences come from an adult man with Graves' hyperthyroidism. Both conserved end residues are part of each CDR3. A D gene is named only where the DNA matches it firmly. Not all rows give a size; the values are once, few, many and, for expanded clones, a class.

CDR3: CASSLAAGSNTGELFF
DNA: TGTGCCAGCAGCTTGGCTGCAGGCTCGAACACCGGGGAGCTGTTTTTT
size: few
V: TRBV5-5
J: TRBJ2-2
D: -

CDR3: CASSPIREGDGEKLFF
DNA: TGTGCCAGCAGTCCAATCAGGGAGGGAGACGGTGAAAAACTGTTTTTT
size: -
V: TRBV14
J: TRBJ1-4
D: -

CDR3: CSAIDSVSEKLFF
DNA: TGCAGTGCTATAGACAGTGTCTCTGAAAAACTGTTTTTT
size: -
V: TRBV20-1
J: TRBJ1-4
D: -

CDR3: CASSQEGDSLYGYTF
DNA: TGTGCCAGCAGCCAAGAGGGGGACAGTTTATATGGCTACACCTTC
size: -
V: TRBV14
J: TRBJ1-2
D: TRBD1

CDR3: CASSLAPWEANVLTF
DNA: TGTGCCAGCAGTTTAGCTCCGTGGGAGGCCAACGTCCTGACTTTC
size: many
V: TRBV12-3/TRBV12-4
J: TRBJ2-6
D: -

CDR3: CASSYSTAKGANVLTF
DNA: TGTGCCAGCAGTTACTCAACCGCGAAAGGAGCCAACGTCCTGACTTTC
size: -
V: TRBV6-5
J: TRBJ2-6
D: -

CDR3: CSVAVRDTYEQYF
DNA: TGCAGCGTTGCGGTAAGGGATACCTACGAGCAGTACTTC
size: many
V: TRBV29-1
J: TRBJ2-7
D: -

CDR3: CASSLQLAGVDEQYF
DNA: TGTGCCAGCAGCCTACAACTAGCGGGGGTCGACGAGCAGTACTTC
size: few
V: TRBV6-5
J: TRBJ2-7
D: TRBD2

CDR3: CASSSGTSGEQYF
DNA: TGCGCCAGCAGCTCGGGTACTAGCGGCGAGCAGTACTTC
size: many
V: TRBV5-1
J: TRBJ2-7
D: TRBD2

CDR3: CSARDLKGWGNQPQHF
DNA: TGCAGTGCTAGAGATCTGAAAGGTTGGGGCAATCAGCCCCAGCATTTT
size: many
V: TRBV20-1
J: TRBJ1-5
D: -

CDR3: CASRYGEQYF
DNA: TGTGCCAGCAGGTATGGGGAGCAGTACTTC
size: -
V: TRBV7-9
J: TRBJ2-5
D: -

CDR3: CASSAEEGTQYF
DNA: TGTGCCAGCAGTGCAGAGGAGGGGACCCAGTACTTC
size: -
V: TRBV10-3
J: TRBJ2-5
D: -

CDR3: CASSDSGYTETQYF
DNA: TGTGCCAGCAGTGACTCGGGGTATACGGAGACCCAGTACTTC
size: few
V: TRBV6-5
J: TRBJ2-5
D: -

CDR3: CAGSQDSFPSNEKLFF
DNA: TGCGCCGGCAGCCAAGATTCCTTTCCTTCTAATGAAAAACTGTTTTTT
size: -
V: TRBV4-3
J: TRBJ1-4
D: -

CDR3: CASSLGVFTSYEQYF
DNA: TGTGCCAGCAGCTTAGGGGTTTTTACCTCCTACGAGCAGTACTTC
size: -
V: TRBV7-8
J: TRBJ2-7
D: -

CDR3: CASFEHGSEGNTIYF
DNA: TGTGCCAGTTTCGAACATGGGTCGGAAGGAAACACCATATATTTT
size: once
V: TRBV28
J: TRBJ1-3
D: -

CDR3: CASNIGGGSRETQYF
DNA: TGTGCCAGCAACATAGGAGGGGGGTCACGCGAGACCCAGTACTTC
size: many
V: TRBV7-2
J: TRBJ2-5
D: -

CDR3: CASSQEGQGMNTEAFF
DNA: TGCGCCAGCAGCCAAGAGGGACAGGGCATGAACACTGAAGCTTTCTTT
size: -
V: TRBV7-9
J: TRBJ1-1
D: TRBD1

CDR3: CASEPGAGANVLTF
DNA: TGTGCCAGTGAACCCGGAGCTGGGGCCAACGTCCTGACTTTC
size: few
V: TRBV6-5
J: TRBJ2-6
D: -

CDR3: CATSGSSGRSDIQYF
DNA: TGTGCCACCAGCGGCTCTAGCGGGAGATCGGACATTCAGTACTTC
size: once
V: TRBV15
J: TRBJ2-4
D: TRBD2

CDR3: CASSGPGTADSPLHF
DNA: TGTGCCAGCAGTGGACCCGGGACCGCTGATTCACCCCTCCACTTT
size: -
V: TRBV2
J: TRBJ1-6
D: -

CDR3: CSAPRRGQSNTGELFF
DNA: TGCAGTGCTCCCCGTCGGGGACAGAGTAACACCGGGGAGCTGTTTTTT
size: -
V: TRBV20-1
J: TRBJ2-2
D: TRBD1

CDR3: CASSLDQGEQYF
DNA: TGTGCCAGCAGTCTGGATCAGGGCGAGCAGTACTTC
size: few
V: TRBV7-9
J: TRBJ2-7
D: -

CDR3: CASSLDGTAGLLSRAFF
DNA: TGCGCCAGCAGCTTGGATGGGACAGCTGGTTTACTATCCCGGGCTTTCTTT
size: -
V: TRBV5-1
J: TRBJ1-1
D: TRBD1

CDR3: CSFRQGQSSYEQYF
DNA: TGCAGCTTCCGACAAGGTCAGAGCTCCTACGAGCAGTACTTC
size: -
V: TRBV29-1
J: TRBJ2-7
D: -

CDR3: CATSGKRYSGNTIYF
DNA: TGTGCCACCAGCGGGAAACGATACTCTGGAAACACCATATATTTT
size: many
V: TRBV15
J: TRBJ1-3
D: -

CDR3: CASSLGSTAGYGYTF
DNA: TGTGCCAGCAGTTTAGGCTCGACGGCGGGCTATGGCTACACCTTC
size: few
V: TRBV12-3/TRBV12-4
J: TRBJ1-2
D: -

CDR3: CASSMGLYSNQPQHF
DNA: TGTGCCAGTAGTATGGGACTCTATAGCAATCAGCCCCAGCATTTT
size: many
V: TRBV19
J: TRBJ1-5
D: -

CDR3: CASRLNQGARNTEAFF
DNA: TGTGCCAGCAGGCTCAATCAGGGGGCTAGGAACACTGAAGCTTTCTTT
size: few
V: TRBV12-3/TRBV12-4
J: TRBJ1-1
D: TRBD1

CDR3: CASSQERRDQETQYF
DNA: TGTGCCAGCAGCCAAGAAAGACGGGACCAAGAGACCCAGTACTTC
size: few
V: TRBV4-2
J: TRBJ2-5
D: -

CDR3: CASSVSGTPASTEAFF
DNA: TGTGCCAGCAGCGTTTCGGGGACCCCAGCCAGCACTGAAGCTTTCTTT
size: many
V: TRBV9
J: TRBJ1-1
D: -

CDR3: CASSYDWYIETQYF
DNA: TGTGCCAGCAGCTACGACTGGTACATAGAGACCCAGTACTTC
size: few
V: TRBV7-8
J: TRBJ2-5
D: -

CDR3: CASSFQGQRDGYTF
DNA: TGTGCCAGCAGTTTCCAGGGACAAAGGGATGGCTACACCTTC
size: -
V: TRBV6-5
J: TRBJ1-2
D: -

CDR3: CSPEGSGGEETQYF
DNA: TGCAGTCCCGAAGGTTCCGGCGGGGAAGAGACCCAGTACTTC
size: -
V: TRBV20-1
J: TRBJ2-5
D: -

CDR3: CASSWGGGGYQETQYF
DNA: TGTGCCAGCAGTTGGGGAGGAGGCGGGTACCAAGAGACCCAGTACTTC
size: many
V: TRBV11-2
J: TRBJ2-5
D: -

CDR3: CASTGRRLGNTIYF
DNA: TGTGCCAGCACCGGGCGTCGGTTGGGAAACACCATATATTTT
size: -
V: TRBV19
J: TRBJ1-3
D: -

CDR3: CASSVVTQMNTEAFF
DNA: TGTGCCAGCAGCGTAGTGACACAAATGAACACTGAAGCTTTCTTT
size: -
V: TRBV9
J: TRBJ1-1
D: -

CDR3: CASSPVQGYSGNTIYF
DNA: TGTGCCAGCAGCCCCGTGCAGGGGTACTCCGGAAACACCATATATTTT
size: -
V: TRBV7-2
J: TRBJ1-3
D: -

CDR3: CARATAYGYTF
DNA: TGTGCTAGAGCGACTGCCTATGGCTACACCTTC
size: -
V: TRBV19
J: TRBJ1-2
D: -

CDR3: CASSESAGRASSQHYEQYF
DNA: TGTGCCAGCAGTGAAAGTGCCGGCAGGGCTAGCTCCCAACACTACGAGCAGTACTTC
size: few
V: TRBV25-1
J: TRBJ2-7
D: -

CDR3: CSVDPQAGGYTF
DNA: TGCAGCGTTGATCCCCAGGCCGGTGGCTACACCTTC
size: -
V: TRBV29-1
J: TRBJ1-2
D: -

CDR3: CASSLGGPSGNTIYF
DNA: TGTGCCAGCAGCTTAGGTGGGCCCTCTGGAAACACCATATATTTT
size: -
V: TRBV7-2
J: TRBJ1-3
D: -

CDR3: CASKGTGFFEQYF
DNA: TGTGCCAGCAAAGGGACAGGGTTTTTCGAGCAGTACTTC
size: once
V: TRBV27
J: TRBJ2-7
D: TRBD1

CDR3: CASSYSGANTEAFF
DNA: TGTGCCAGCAGTTACTCGGGGGCGAACACTGAAGCTTTCTTT
size: -
V: TRBV6-5
J: TRBJ1-1
D: -

CDR3: CASSDSGLGKRVFYGYTF
DNA: TGTGCCAGCAGTGACTCGGGACTGGGGAAACGGGTGTTCTATGGCTACACCTTC
size: -
V: TRBV10-2
J: TRBJ1-2
D: -

CDR3: CSVEGDRGAQYF
DNA: TGCAGCGTCGAAGGGGATCGTGGGGCCCAGTACTTC
size: -
V: TRBV29-1
J: TRBJ2-5
D: -

CDR3: CASSSGTRTQNTGELFF
DNA: TGCGCCAGCAGTAGCGGGACACGTACACAGAACACCGGGGAGCTGTTTTTT
size: -
V: TRBV10-1
J: TRBJ2-2
D: -

CDR3: CATNLALSETQYF
DNA: TGTGCCACCAACCTTGCACTTTCAGAGACCCAGTACTTC
size: many
V: TRBV12-3/TRBV12-4
J: TRBJ2-5
D: -

CDR3: CAWSVGQGTQETQYF
DNA: TGTGCCTGGAGTGTGGGACAGGGGACTCAAGAGACCCAGTACTTC
size: -
V: TRBV30
J: TRBJ2-5
D: TRBD1

CDR3: CASSSWTGRNYGYTF
DNA: TGTGCCAGCAGCTCTTGGACAGGCCGTAACTATGGCTACACCTTC
size: few
V: TRBV5-4
J: TRBJ1-2
D: TRBD1

CDR3: CSASAWLNKRSSGNTIYF
DNA: TGCAGTGCTTCCGCGTGGTTAAATAAGCGGAGCTCTGGAAACACCATATATTTT
size: few
V: TRBV20-1
J: TRBJ1-3
D: -

CDR3: CASSPFEGTDTQYF
DNA: TGTGCCAGTAGTCCCTTCGAGGGAACAGATACGCAGTATTTT
size: once
V: TRBV19
J: TRBJ2-3
D: -

CDR3: CASRDSGAGELFF
DNA: TGCGCCAGCAGGGACAGCGGCGCCGGGGAGCTGTTTTTT
size: many
V: TRBV5-1
J: TRBJ2-2
D: -

CDR3: CASSLEYSYEQYF
DNA: TGTGCCAGCAGCTTGGAGTACTCCTACGAGCAGTACTTC
size: many
V: TRBV7-6
J: TRBJ2-7
D: -

CDR3: CAISVQGARGNTIYF
DNA: TGTGCCATCAGTGTTCAGGGGGCGCGTGGAAACACCATATATTTT
size: many
V: TRBV10-3
J: TRBJ1-3
D: TRBD1

CDR3: CASSEPTGADSGYTF
DNA: TGCGCCAGCAGTGAGCCGACAGGGGCGGATAGTGGCTACACCTTC
size: -
V: TRBV10-2
J: TRBJ1-2
D: TRBD1

CDR3: CASSFGQTRVQPQHF
DNA: TGTGCCAGCAGTTTCGGGCAAACGCGGGTTCAGCCCCAGCATTTT
size: few
V: TRBV12-3/TRBV12-4
J: TRBJ1-5
D: -

CDR3: CASSEFVGELFF
DNA: TGTGCCAGCAGTGAATTCGTTGGGGAGCTGTTTTTT
size: many
V: TRBV25-1
J: TRBJ2-2
D: -

CDR3: CSVGTSGRPYGYTF
DNA: TGCAGCGTGGGGACTAGCGGGCGACCCTATGGCTACACCTTC
size: -
V: TRBV29-1
J: TRBJ1-2
D: -